This record concerns one T cell receptor (beta chain) sequence. What it binds is unknown. The sample contains more than one DNA sequence encoding this CDR3. This entry belongs to a study of graft-versus-host responses after intestinal transplantation. Study-wide background: Induction using anti-thymocyte globulin, followed by tacrolimus and steroids for about 3 years, was given to all recipients. The study's findings and limits: Detection of GvH clones occurred in recipient marrow, and some had their first appearance in ileum or blood. Early after transplant, HvG declines were associated with peak levels of circulating GvH clones.

Trimming shortened V by 0 bases and J by 6 bases, and 8 bases separated the two germline ends. Germline loops: CDR1 MGHRA, CDR2 YSYEKL. The length of the CDR3 is 13 residues. Produced via immunoSEQ multiplex PCR; TCRdb's table is partial and in-frame only. The top ten clones hold approximately 4% of a sample with 40,000 or so clones, 85% to 95% of them seen once. This chain links TRBV4-1 with TRBJ1-2; no clear D gene. The clonotype was recovered from a human patient who received an intestinal transplant, so some T cells may come from the graft donor. The material sequenced was PBMCs, taken around 730 days after intestinal transplantation. DNA of the CDR3: TGCGCCAGCAGCCAAGAGGTCTCGGATGGCTACACCTTC. Its protein is CASSQEVSDGYTF.